Sequencing of this T cell receptor beta chain was carried out in a study of cytomegalovirus exposure and HLA in healthy donors. Both 60 Vbeta primers and 13 Jbeta primers went into the PCR. The protocol was immunoSEQ multiplex PCR, while the TCRdb copy is restricted to in-frame clones and leaves out a portion. The sample has around 200,000 clones; roughly 85% are singletons. The ends lost 0 bases at V and 5 bases at J; junction bases unmatched: 11. From germline, CDR1 is SGHRS and CDR2 YFSETQ. The CDR3 sequence is 18 residues long. This clone was seen a single time. The chain links TRBV5-1 to TRBJ1-4, with TRBD1 matching 9 bases. This receptor was taken from a woman in her 50s in good health and CMV-seronegative. Sequenced material: PBMCs. DNA for the CDR3: TGCGCCAGCAGCTTGGGGGTTCTGTTAGGGACAGGGAATGAAAAACTGTTTTTT. This codes for CASSLGVLLGTGNEKLFF.